These 16 T cell receptor beta chains were all obtained from the same sample, sequenced in a study of post-analysis software for immune sequencing data. Study-wide points: Patients showed TRBV5-6, TRBV5-1 and TRBV20-1 among several TRBV segments more frequent than in controls.

cDNA libraries of TCR beta carried unique molecular identifiers. TCRdb reanalysed the PCR reads using MiXCR and keeps one entry per CDR3 protein. The table records about 500,000 distinct CDR3 sequences, less than 45% of them present only once. For these TCRs, the target antigens are not known. Sequencing was carried out using blood. These receptors came from a girl aged 5-17 years with multiple sclerosis.

In its sample, this clonotype was seen a few times. V usage is TRBV5-6 and J usage is TRBJ2-7; 9 bases map to TRBD1. Germline lookup yields CDR1 SGHDT and CDR2 YYEEEE. V lost 4 bases, J lost 2 bases, and 7 bases stayed unmatched. CDR3 length: 15 amino acids. CDR3 residues: CASSLPRDRAYEQYF. The CDR3 DNA reads TGTGCCAGCAGCCTCCCCCGGGACAGGGCCTACGAGCAGTACTTC.

In its sample, this clonotype was seen a few times. The chain couples TRBV15 to TRBJ2-1; tentatively, D is TRBD1 (6 bases). CDR1 and CDR2 from the germline V gene are LNHNV and YYDKDF (reference sequence). The CDR3 is 11 residues long. V was pared by 4 bases and J by 11 bases, with 9 bases between. The CDR3 DNA reads TGTGCCACCAGCAATACAGGGAAGCAGTTCTTC. Its translation is CATSNTGKQFF.

This clonotype has a single count. V is TRBV20-1 and J is TRBJ2-4; tentatively, D is TRBD1 (6 bases). The DNA end is a closer match to TRBJ2-7, so the J assignment may be wrong. Germline V CDR1 and CDR2: DFQATT, SNEGSKA (reference sequence). The CDR3 has 14 residues. The CDR3 DNA reads TGCAGTGCTAGAGATGGGGACAATCCCTACGAGCAGTACTTC. It codes for CSARDGDNPYEQYF.

This clonotype was seen a few times. The chain couples TRBV5-6 to TRBJ2-4, with TRBD2 matching over 8 bases. Germline V gives CDR1 SGHDT, CDR2 YYEEEE. Trimming at V came to 3 bases and at J to 8 bases, leaving 7 bases not matched to a gene. The CDR3 is made up of 14 amino acids. The CDR3 region has the DNA TGTGCCAGCAGCTCAGGGACTAGTAGGGACATTCAGTACTTC. This codes for CASSSGTSRDIQYF.

This clonotype was seen a handful of times. V and J are TRBV12-3 or TRBV12-4 and TRBJ2-3, with 13 bases aligning to TRBD2. This CDR3 region has 18 residues. J was trimmed by 5 bases and V by 5 bases; bases with no gene match: 13. CDR3 nucleotide sequence: TGTGCCAGCAGTCCTGAAGGACTAGCGGGAGACCCCCGAGATACGCAGTATTTT. Residues: CASSPEGLAGDPRDTQYF.

This clonotype has just a few counts. The chain carries TRBV28 and TRBJ2-7, with D maybe TRBD2 (6 bases). V was pared by 3 bases and J by 2 bases, with 14 bases between. Germline V gene lookup returns CDR1 MDHEN and CDR2 SYDVKM. The CDR3 spans 15 residues. CDR3 loop: CASSLGGAPAYEQYF. CDR3 sequence (DNA): TGTGCCAGCAGTTTGGGGGGTGCACCGGCCTACGAGCAGTACTTC.

The V and J genes are TRBV20-1 and TRBJ2-1; D may match TRBD1 or TRBD2 (5 bases each). Germline V gene lookup returns CDR1 DFQATT and CDR2 SNEGSKA (reference sequence). Deletions cut 0 bases from V and 5 bases from J, with 20 bases between. The CDR3 totals 17 residues. CDR3 bases: TGCAGTGCTAGAGACCCAGATAGGGGCGGGTCAAACAATGAGCAGTTCTTC. Translating it yields CSARDPDRGGSNNEQFF.

The chain carries TRBV7-9 and TRBJ1-6, with a tentative D call TRBD1 (5 bases). The CDR3 contains 15 residues. CDR1 is SEHNR and CDR2 is FQNEAQ in the germline V gene (reference sequence). The CDR3 DNA follows: TGTGCTGCAGACCCCGGGCAGGGCTATAATTCACCCCTCCACTTT. This translates into CAADPGQGYNSPLHF.

This clonotype was found a few times. The chain carries TRBV29-1 and TRBJ2-3; TRBD2 aligns across 7 bases. The CDR3 totals 13 residues. V lost 6 bases, J lost 6 bases, and 9 bases stayed unmatched. Germline values: CDR1 SQVTM, CDR2 ANQGSEA. The CDR3 region has the DNA TGCAGCGTCCGGACTAGTTTGGGGGATACGCAGTATTTT. It specifies CSVRTSLGDTQYF.

The chain combines TRBV4-3 with TRBJ2-3; a weak D match, TRBD2 (6 bases). The CDR3 has 13 amino acids. Per the germline V gene, CDR1 is LGHNA and CDR2 is YSLEER. V was trimmed by 4 bases and J by 4 bases, leaving 9 bases between them. The CDR3 loop reads CASSRGKPDTQYF. CDR3 sequence (DNA): TGCGCCAGCAGCCGCGGGAAGCCAGATACGCAGTATTTT.

This chain uses TRBV5-1 with TRBJ2-5; TRBD1 matches 9 bases. V lost 3 bases to trimming and J lost 5 bases; unmatched junction nucleotides: 11. The germline gives CDR1 SGHRS, CDR2 YFSETQ. CDR3 length: 16 residues. CDR3 nucleotide sequence: TGCGCCAGCAGCTCCAGCCCGGGACAGGGAACGGAGACCCAGTACTTC. Translation: CASSSSPGQGTETQYF.

V gene TRBV28 combines with J gene TRBJ2-7; a possible D gene is TRBD1 (7 bases). The V end was cut by 7 bases, the J end by 0 bases, with 13 bases between. Looked up from germline, CDR1 is MDHEN and CDR2 is SYDVKM. The CDR3 sequence is 14 residues long. In DNA form, the CDR3 reads TGTGCCAGCAACAACAGGGGACTCTCCTACGAGCAGTACTTC. Residues: CASNNRGLSYEQYF.

This chain uses TRBV11-1 with TRBJ2-1; 7 nucleotides align to TRBD1. Germline V gives CDR1 SGHAT, CDR2 FQDESV (reference sequence). The CDR3 sequence is 14 residues long. Trimming at V came to 3 bases and at J to 7 bases, leaving 6 bases not matched to a gene. CDR3 residues: CASSFTGVWNEQFF. CDR3 coding DNA: TGTGCCAGCAGCTTTACAGGGGTGTGGAATGAGCAGTTCTTC.

The J gene is TRBJ1-2, the V gene TRBV27; 7 positions agree with TRBD1. Germline V gene lookup returns CDR1 MNHEY and CDR2 SMNVEV (reference sequence). Trimming took 3 bases from V and 8 from J; bases not matched to a gene: 9. The CDR3 runs to 14 residues. In DNA form, the CDR3 reads TGTGCCAGCAGTTTCTCAGCCGGGACAGTCGGCTACACCTTC. Its translation: CASSFSAGTVGYTF.

This clonotype has only a few counts. The V gene is TRBV28, the J gene TRBJ1-4; D is unresolved. Germline V gene lookup returns CDR1 MDHEN and CDR2 SYDVKM. V dropped 4 bases and J dropped 0 bases, with 6 bases sitting between them. This CDR3 is 14 amino acids long. The CDR3 DNA follows: TGTGCCAGCAGTTACAGCCCAACTAATGAAAAACTGTTTTTT. It is translated as CASSYSPTNEKLFF.

A note on this clonotype: Compared with germline, one end of the junction differs, possibly owing to a read error. The chain links TRBV7-9 to TRBJ2-1; D is possibly TRBD2 (7 bases). Germline V gene lookup returns CDR1 SEHNR and CDR2 FQNEAQ (reference sequence). The CDR3 contains 19 residues. This CDR3 is CTSSSRGSGGSYRDNEQFF. The CDR3 region has the DNA TGTACCAGCAGCTCGAGGGGGTCAGGCGGGAGTTACCGTGACAATGAGCAGTTCTTC.